This is a list of T cell receptor beta chains from one sample in a study of T cell responses to AZD1222 COVID-19 vaccine. Clones were sequenced by immunoSEQ multiplex PCR, and TCRdb holds only the in-frame ones, with some missing. The sample lists 100,000 to 120,000 clones, 94% occurring once. The material sequenced was peripheral blood, taken 28 days after the second AZD1222 dose. The receptors were sampled from an adult who received the AZD1222 COVID-19 vaccine. The CDR3 runs from the conserved cysteine through the conserved F or W. A D gene is named only where the DNA matches it firmly. Not all rows give a size; the values are once, few, many and, for expanded clones, a class.

TRBD1 | TRBJ1-1 | . | TRBV19 | CATRTGGNTEAFF | TGTGCCACGAGGACAGGGGGGAACACTGAAGCTTTCTTT
. | TRBJ1-2 | . | TRBV12-5 | CASGPARPYGYTF | TGTGCTAGTGGTCCGGCGCGCCCCTATGGCTACACCTTC
TRBD1 | TRBJ2-2 | . | TRBV5-6 | CASSLLVGQGGTGELFF | TGTGCCAGCAGCCTCTTGGTGGGACAGGGAGGCACCGGGGAGCTGTTTTTT
. | TRBJ2-3 | . | TRBV4-1 | CASSQVRADTQYF | TGCGCCAGCAGCCAAGTTAGGGCAGATACGCAGTATTTT
. | TRBJ1-4 | . | TRBV5-8 | CASSFSGGDYPGEKLFF | TGTGCCAGCAGCTTTTCCGGGGGCGATTATCCGGGTGAAAAACTGTTTTTT
. | TRBJ1-5 | . | TRBV6-6 | CASSYNSNQPQHF | TGTGCCAGCAGTTACAATAGCAATCAGCCCCAGCATTTT
TRBD1 | TRBJ1-6 | . | TRBV10-3 | CAISETLRQGGNSPLHF | TGTGCCATCAGTGAGACGTTAAGACAGGGCGGTAATTCACCCCTCCACTTT
TRBD1 | TRBJ1-1 | . | TRBV6-5 | CASTPGGTEAFF | TGTGCCAGCACCCCAGGGGGCACTGAAGCTTTCTTT
. | TRBJ1-1 | once | TRBV7-9 | CASSSYDREAFF | TGTGCCAGCAGCTCTTACGACAGGGAAGCTTTCTTT
. | TRBJ1-3 | . | TRBV25-1 | CASSEGLGVGNTIYF | TGTGCCAGCAGTGAAGGATTGGGGGTCGGAAACACCATATATTTT
. | TRBJ2-7 | . | TRBV3-1/TRBV3-2 | CASSPAGHRVYEQYF | TGTGCCAGCAGCCCTGCGGGACATAGGGTCTACGAGCAGTACTTC
. | TRBJ2-7 | . | TRBV11-3 | CASSLGSSSSYEQYF | TGTGCCAGCAGCTTAGGTTCCTCTAGCTCCTACGAGCAGTACTTC
. | TRBJ2-7 | . | TRBV12-3/TRBV12-4 | CASSLGPASYF | TGTGCCAGCAGTTTAGGGCCAGCGTCGTACTTC
TRBD1 | TRBJ1-2 | . | TRBV25-1 | CASSELPLGDRINYGYTF | TGTGCCAGCAGTGAGCTGCCTCTCGGGGACAGGATTAACTATGGCTACACCTTC
TRBD1 | TRBJ2-5 | . | TRBV15 | CATSRGQGRPVETQYF | TGTGCCACCAGCCGGGGACAGGGCCGACCCGTAGAGACCCAGTACTTC
. | TRBJ2-1 | . | TRBV27 | CASSLGSWSSYNEQFF | TGTGCCAGCAGTTTAGGCTCTTGGAGCTCCTACAATGAGCAGTTCTTC
. | TRBJ1-2 | . | TRBV3-1/TRBV3-2 | CASSQDPQLYYGYTF | TGTGCCAGCAGCCAAGACCCTCAGCTTTACTATGGCTACACCTTC
. | TRBJ1-2 | . | TRBV4-1 | CASSQVQGSDYGYTF | TGCGCCAGCAGCCAAGTACAAGGTAGTGACTATGGCTACACCTTC
. | TRBJ2-6 | . | TRBV2 | CASSEEDSGANVLTF | TGTGCCAGCAGTGAAGAGGACTCTGGGGCCAACGTCCTGACTTTC
. | TRBJ1-3 | . | TRBV19 | CASRTTGSGNTIYF | TGTGCCAGTAGAACCACAGGCTCTGGAAACACCATATATTTT
TRBD2 | TRBJ2-7 | . | TRBV7-9 | CASSNSGGRNPYEQYF | TGTGCCAGCAGCAACTCGGGCGGGAGGAATCCCTACGAGCAGTACTTC
. | TRBJ1-4 | . | TRBV10-1 | CASSEPPHPRSHHEKLFF | TGCGCCAGCAGTGAGCCCCCCCACCCCCGGTCCCATCACGAAAAACTGTTTTTT